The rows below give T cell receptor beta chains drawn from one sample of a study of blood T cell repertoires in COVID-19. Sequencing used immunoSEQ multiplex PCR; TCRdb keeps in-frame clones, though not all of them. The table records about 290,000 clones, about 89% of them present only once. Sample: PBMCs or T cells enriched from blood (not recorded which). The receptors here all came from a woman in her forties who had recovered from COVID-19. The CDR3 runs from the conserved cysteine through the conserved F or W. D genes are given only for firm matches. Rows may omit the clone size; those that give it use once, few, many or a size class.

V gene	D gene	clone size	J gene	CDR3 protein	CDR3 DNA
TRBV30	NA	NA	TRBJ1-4	CAWSVGEDGEKLFF	TGTGCCTGGAGTGTAGGGGAGGACGGTGAAAAACTGTTTTTT
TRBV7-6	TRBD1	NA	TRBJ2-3	CASSYRRVGQSTDTQYF	TGTGCCAGCAGCTACCGCCGGGTGGGACAGTCCACAGATACGCAGTATTTT
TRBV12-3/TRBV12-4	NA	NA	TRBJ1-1	CASSSGGLGAFF	TGTGCCAGCAGTTCGGGGGGGCTTGGAGCTTTCTTT
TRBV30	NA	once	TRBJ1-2	CAWSVQGANYGYTF	TGTGCCTGGAGTGTACAGGGAGCGAACTATGGCTACACCTTC
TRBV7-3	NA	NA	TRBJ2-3	CASSRGGTDTQYF	TGTGCCAGCAGCCGAGGTGGGACAGATACGCAGTATTTT
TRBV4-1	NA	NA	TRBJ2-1	CASSQNPTDARQFF	TGCGCCAGCAGCCAAAACCCTACTGACGCTAGGCAGTTCTTC
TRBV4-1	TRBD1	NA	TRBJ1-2	CASSQGGTGGHYGYTF	TGCGCCAGCAGCCAAGGGGGAACAGGGGGCCACTATGGCTACACCTTC
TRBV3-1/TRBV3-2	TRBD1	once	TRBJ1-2	CASSQENARTGGGGYTF	TGTGCCAGCAGCCAAGAAAACGCCAGGACAGGGGGCGGCGGCTACACCTTC
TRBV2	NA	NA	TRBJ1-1	CASSTTWSTEAFF	TGTGCCAGCAGTACAACCTGGTCCACTGAAGCTTTCTTT
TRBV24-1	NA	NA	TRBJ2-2	CATRDRNTGELFF	TGTGCCACCAGGGACAGAAACACCGGGGAGCTGTTTTTT
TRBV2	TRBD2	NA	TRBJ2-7	CASRGGDRGTSLYEQYF	TGTGCCAGCAGGGGCGGGGACCGGGGGACTAGCTTGTACGAGCAGTACTTC
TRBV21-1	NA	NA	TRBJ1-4	CASSKTSGPTNEKLFF	TGTGCCAGCAGCAAAACGTCAGGGCCAACTAATGAAAAACTGTTTTTT
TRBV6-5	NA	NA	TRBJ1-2	CASRGNYGYTF	TGTGCCAGCCGAGGAAACTATGGCTACACCTTC
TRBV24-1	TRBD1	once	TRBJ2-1	CATSDPRTGGKNEQFF	TGTGCCACCAGTGACCCTAGGACAGGGGGGAAGAATGAGCAGTTCTTC
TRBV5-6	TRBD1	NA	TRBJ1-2	CASSPLGQGFLSNYGYTF	TGTGCCAGCAGCCCTTTGGGACAGGGCTTTCTTTCTAACTATGGCTACACCTTC
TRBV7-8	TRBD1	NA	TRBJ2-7	CASSLVYRDRGNLGYEQYF	TGTGCCAGCAGCTTAGTGTATCGGGACAGGGGGAATTTAGGCTACGAGCAGTACTTC
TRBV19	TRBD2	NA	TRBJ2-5	CATTGLAEETQYF	TGTGCCACGACGGGACTAGCGGAAGAGACCCAGTACTTC
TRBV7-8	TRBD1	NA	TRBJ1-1	CASSTGTGRNTEAFF	TGTGCCAGCAGCACCGGGACAGGGAGGAACACTGAAGCTTTCTTT
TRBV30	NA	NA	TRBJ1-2	CAWSVEPLYGYTF	TGTGCCTGGAGTGTTGAGCCTCTCTATGGCTACACCTTC
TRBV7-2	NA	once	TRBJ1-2	CASSTEGVGGYTF	TGTGCCAGCAGCACAGAAGGGGTGGGTGGCTACACCTTC
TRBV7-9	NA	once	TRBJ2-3	CASSLMAGTHTDTQYF	TGTGCCAGCAGCTTAATGGCAGGAACACACACAGATACGCAGTATTTT
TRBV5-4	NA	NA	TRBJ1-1	CASRPDRLNEAFF	TGTGCCAGCAGACCAGACAGATTAAATGAAGCTTTCTTT
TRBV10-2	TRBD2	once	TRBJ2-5	CASRTSSQETQYF	TGCGCCAGCCGGACTAGCAGCCAAGAGACCCAGTACTTC
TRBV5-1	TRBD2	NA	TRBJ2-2	CASSFALAGGTGELFF	TGCGCCAGCAGCTTTGCCCTAGCGGGGGGGACCGGGGAGCTGTTTTTT
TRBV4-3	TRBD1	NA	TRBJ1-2	CASSQAPGGNYGYTF	TGCGCCAGCAGCCAAGCTCCAGGGGGTAACTATGGCTACACCTTC
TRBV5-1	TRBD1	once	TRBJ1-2	CASSWISGGNDGYTF	TGCGCCAGCAGCTGGATATCAGGGGGCAATGATGGCTACACCTTC
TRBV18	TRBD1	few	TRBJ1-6	CASSRGQGNSPLHF	TGTGCCAGCTCACGCGGACAGGGAAATTCACCCCTCCACTTT
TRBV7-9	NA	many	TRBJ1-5	CASSPLRGNQPQHF	TGTGCCAGCAGCCCACTGAGGGGCAATCAGCCCCAGCATTTT
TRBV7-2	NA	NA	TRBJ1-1	CASSLSPGVNTEAFF	TGTGCCAGCAGCTTGTCCCCCGGGGTGAACACTGAAGCTTTCTTT
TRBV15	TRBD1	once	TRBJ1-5	CATSRQGQPVQQPQHF	TGTGCCACCAGCAGACAGGGACAGCCCGTGCAGCAGCCCCAGCATTTT
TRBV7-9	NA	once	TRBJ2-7	CASNKGGDKEQYF	TGTGCCAGCAACAAAGGGGGAGACAAGGAGCAGTACTTC
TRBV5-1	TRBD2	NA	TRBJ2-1	CASSLALAGRDEQFF	TGCGCCAGCAGCTTGGCCCTAGCGGGAAGGGATGAGCAGTTCTTC
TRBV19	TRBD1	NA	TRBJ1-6	CASRAKRQGNSPLHF	TGTGCCAGTAGGGCGAAGAGACAGGGAAATTCACCCCTCCACTTT
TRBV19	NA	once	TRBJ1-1	CASSFSGFTTEAFF	TGTGCCAGTAGTTTCTCTGGCTTTACCACTGAAGCTTTCTTT
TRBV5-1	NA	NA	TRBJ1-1	CASSLASLNTEAFF	TGCGCCAGCAGCTTGGCCTCTCTGAACACTGAAGCTTTCTTT
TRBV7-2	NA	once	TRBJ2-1	CASSLAHYNEQFF	TGTGCCAGCAGCTTAGCACACTACAATGAGCAGTTCTTC
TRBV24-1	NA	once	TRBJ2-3	CATSEAGGTTDTQYF	TGTGCCACCAGTGAAGCCGGAGGGACCACAGATACGCAGTATTTT
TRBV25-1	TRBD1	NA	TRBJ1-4	CASSEGTGDLANEKLFF	TGTGCCAGCAGTGAAGGGACAGGGGATCTTGCTAATGAAAAACTGTTTTTT
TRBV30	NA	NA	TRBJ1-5	CAWSADSNQPQHF	TGTGCCTGGAGCGCGGACAGTAATCAGCCCCAGCATTTT
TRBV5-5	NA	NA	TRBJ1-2	CASSLARQGQNGYTF	TGTGCCAGCAGCTTGGCTCGCCAGGGGCAGAATGGCTACACCTTC
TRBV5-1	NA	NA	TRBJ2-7	CASSLFDRTVEQYF	TGCGCCAGCAGCTTGTTTGATAGAACGGTCGAGCAGTACTTC
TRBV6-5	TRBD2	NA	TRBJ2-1	CASSYLGTSEFF	TGTGCCAGCAGTTACTTGGGGACTAGTGAGTTCTTC